The following is a TCR beta chain sequence with its context. Its target is unknown. The entry originates in a study of OX40 agonist ivuxolimab in advanced cancers. The overall study: Every 2 weeks, ivuxolimab was infused into the patients intravenously at between 0.01 and 10 mg/kg. The eligibility criteria allowed prior anti-PD-1, anti-PD-L1 or anti-CTLA-4 therapy, and approximately 40% had some. The study reported partial responses in three patients: one hepatocellular carcinoma, two cutaneous melanoma.

This CDR3 has 12 amino acids. Trimming left V 0 bases short and J 6 bases short, with 6 bases between. The V gene's germline CDR1 is MNHNY and CDR2 SVGAGI (reference sequence). Whole-study results and caveats: Still undetermined is the antigen specificity of the expanded peripheral T cells.

Sequencing was performed with immunoSEQ multiplex PCR; in TCRdb, only in-frame clones are kept and a portion is missing. The sample includes some 73,000 clones, 88% of them seen just once. The sample consisted of CD4+ or CD8+ T cells sorted from blood, taken in a trial of the OX40 agonist ivuxolimab. The genes are TRBV6-6 and TRBJ2-7, with unresolved D. The sequence derives from an adult with an advanced solid tumor such as melanoma, head and neck, liver or kidney cancer. The CDR3 DNA follows: TGTGCCAGCAGTTACTCGAAGGCCGAGCAGTACTTC. This translates into CASSYSKAEQYF.